These T cell receptor beta chains were read from a single sample in a study of T-cell reconstitution after alpha-beta-depleted transplantation in children. Using its own MiXCR run on the PCR reads, TCRdb lists one record per CDR3 protein. The sample consists of hundreds of thousands of distinct CDR3 sequences, roughly 8.2% of them appearing once. The sequences come from PBMCs, mostly from graft donor cells, collected 180 days after TCRalphabeta/CD19-depleted stem cell transplant. These receptors all stem from a male patient younger than 18 who had a stem cell transplant for acute lymphoblastic leukemia, so the T cells may come from the graft donor. CDR3s include the opening cysteine and the closing phenylalanine or tryptophan. The order of the fields is D gene, clone size, J gene, V gene, CDR3 protein, CDR3 DNA. A D gene is named only where the DNA matches it firmly. A clone size is listed for some rows: how often the clone was seen (once, few, many), or a class if it is expanded.

d_call: NA; clone_size: many; j_call: TRBJ2-6; v_call: TRBV11-1; cdr3_aa: CASSLETGSVLTF; cdr3_nt: TGTGCCAGCAGCTTGGAGACGGGCAGCGTCCTGACTTTC
d_call: NA; clone_size: many; j_call: TRBJ1-6; v_call: TRBV5-1; cdr3_aa: CASSLVEGPSSPLHF; cdr3_nt: TGCGCCAGCAGCTTGGTTGAGGGTCCAAGCTCACCCCTCCACTTT
d_call: TRBD1; clone_size: many; j_call: TRBJ1-2; v_call: TRBV12-3/TRBV12-4; cdr3_aa: CASRRQGSGYGYTF; cdr3_nt: TGTGCCAGCAGAAGACAGGGGTCGGGCTATGGCTACACCTTC
d_call: NA; clone_size: many; j_call: TRBJ2-1; v_call: TRBV7-8; cdr3_aa: CASRRRGALYNEQFF; cdr3_nt: TGTGCCAGCAGACGCCGCGGGGCCCTCTACAATGAGCAGTTCTTC
d_call: TRBD1; clone_size: NA; j_call: TRBJ1-2; v_call: TRBV4-3; cdr3_aa: CASSHGQGDYGYTF; cdr3_nt: TGCGCCAGCAGCCACGGACAGGGGGACTATGGCTACACCTTC
d_call: TRBD1; clone_size: many; j_call: TRBJ2-7; v_call: TRBV12-3/TRBV12-4; cdr3_aa: CASTPRDRSYEQYF; cdr3_nt: TGTGCCAGCACTCCCCGGGACAGGTCCTACGAGCAGTACTTC
d_call: TRBD1; clone_size: many; j_call: TRBJ2-7; v_call: TRBV10-3; cdr3_aa: CAIGGDREPYEQYF; cdr3_nt: TGTGCCATCGGGGGGGACAGGGAGCCCTACGAGCAGTACTTC
d_call: NA; clone_size: many; j_call: TRBJ2-4; v_call: TRBV4-1; cdr3_aa: CASSQEEGASKNIQYF; cdr3_nt: TGCGCCAGCAGCCAAGAGGAGGGAGCCTCCAAAAACATTCAGTACTTC
d_call: NA; clone_size: many; j_call: TRBJ2-5; v_call: TRBV18; cdr3_aa: CASSPGAVINRETQYF; cdr3_nt: TGTGCCAGCTCACCAGGGGCGGTCATCAATCGAGAGACCCAGTACTTC
d_call: NA; clone_size: many; j_call: TRBJ2-7; v_call: TRBV12-3/TRBV12-4; cdr3_aa: CASSLRLSNGEQYF; cdr3_nt: TGTGCCAGCAGTTTAAGACTATCAAACGGGGAGCAGTACTTC
d_call: TRBD2; clone_size: many; j_call: TRBJ2-3; v_call: TRBV7-7; cdr3_aa: CASSFRAGDITQYF; cdr3_nt: TGTGCTAGCAGCTTCCGAGCGGGAGATATTACGCAGTATTTT
d_call: TRBD1; clone_size: many; j_call: TRBJ1-2; v_call: TRBV4-3; cdr3_aa: CASSPRQGPHGYTF; cdr3_nt: TGCGCCAGCAGCCCCCGACAGGGACCTCATGGCTACACCTTC
d_call: NA; clone_size: many; j_call: TRBJ1-5; v_call: TRBV6-5; cdr3_aa: CASSYDGNQPQHF; cdr3_nt: TGTGCCAGCAGTTACGACGGTAATCAGCCCCAGCATTTT
d_call: NA; clone_size: many; j_call: TRBJ1-5; v_call: TRBV24-1; cdr3_aa: CATSDSGSFDQPQHF; cdr3_nt: TGTGCCACCAGTGATTCAGGATCCTTTGATCAGCCCCAGCATTTT
d_call: NA; clone_size: many; j_call: TRBJ2-5; v_call: TRBV27; cdr3_aa: CASTFTVASQETQYF; cdr3_nt: TGTGCCAGCACTTTTACAGTAGCTTCCCAAGAGACCCAGTACTTC
d_call: TRBD2; clone_size: many; j_call: TRBJ2-3; v_call: TRBV9; cdr3_aa: CASSSLQSGGGLDTQYF; cdr3_nt: TGTGCCAGCAGCTCCCTACAGAGCGGGGGGGGCCTAGATACGCAGTATTTT
d_call: TRBD2; clone_size: many; j_call: TRBJ2-1; v_call: TRBV27; cdr3_aa: CASSLGLAGGPNEQFF; cdr3_nt: TGTGCCAGCAGTCTAGGCCTAGCGGGAGGGCCCAATGAGCAGTTCTTC
d_call: TRBD1; clone_size: many; j_call: TRBJ2-7; v_call: TRBV6-2/TRBV6-3; cdr3_aa: CASGTGGAYEQYF; cdr3_nt: TGTGCCAGCGGGACAGGGGGGGCCTACGAGCAGTACTTC
d_call: NA; clone_size: NA; j_call: TRBJ2-7; v_call: TRBV3-1; cdr3_aa: CASSHPRGDRRGSYEQYF; cdr3_nt: TGTGCCAGCAGCCACCCTAGGGGCGACCGGCGGGGCTCCTACGAGCAGTACTTC
d_call: TRBD2; clone_size: NA; j_call: TRBJ2-7; v_call: TRBV12-3/TRBV12-4; cdr3_aa: CASSLSRLAGLTYEQYF; cdr3_nt: TGTGCCAGCAGCTTGAGTAGGCTAGCGGGCCTTACCTACGAGCAGTACTTC
d_call: TRBD2; clone_size: many; j_call: TRBJ2-4; v_call: TRBV9; cdr3_aa: CASSVEGGERVGSNIQYF; cdr3_nt: TGTGCCAGCAGCGTAGAGGGAGGGGAGCGAGTGGGTTCAAACATTCAGTACTTC
d_call: NA; clone_size: NA; j_call: TRBJ2-2; v_call: TRBV6-5; cdr3_aa: CASSYQRTGELFF; cdr3_nt: TGTGCCAGCAGTTACCAGCGAACCGGGGAGCTGTTTTTT
d_call: NA; clone_size: many; j_call: TRBJ1-5; v_call: TRBV7-2; cdr3_aa: CASSLVGRPQHF; cdr3_nt: TGTGCCAGCAGCTTAGTGGGGAGGCCCCAGCATTTT
d_call: TRBD2; clone_size: few; j_call: TRBJ2-7; v_call: TRBV27; cdr3_aa: CASSSLAGEGTSYEQYF; cdr3_nt: TGTGCCAGCAGTTCGCTAGCGGGAGAGGGGACCTCCTACGAGCAGTACTTC
d_call: NA; clone_size: many; j_call: TRBJ2-1; v_call: TRBV6-5; cdr3_aa: CASSLLQGYNEQFF; cdr3_nt: TGTGCCAGCAGTCTTCTCCAGGGTTACAATGAGCAGTTCTTC
d_call: TRBD2; clone_size: many; j_call: TRBJ2-1; v_call: TRBV6-5; cdr3_aa: CASRLAGGLSYNEQFF; cdr3_nt: TGTGCCAGCAGACTAGCGGGGGGCCTCTCCTACAATGAGCAGTTCTTC
d_call: TRBD1; clone_size: many; j_call: TRBJ2-7; v_call: TRBV28; cdr3_aa: CASSVDREYEQYF; cdr3_nt: TGTGCCAGCAGTGTCGACAGGGAGTACGAGCAGTACTTC
d_call: NA; clone_size: many; j_call: TRBJ1-1; v_call: TRBV5-1; cdr3_aa: CASSFGEKVNTEAFF; cdr3_nt: TGCGCCAGCAGCTTCGGGGAAAAAGTGAACACTGAAGCTTTCTTT
d_call: TRBD1; clone_size: few; j_call: TRBJ2-7; v_call: TRBV9; cdr3_aa: CASSAHPGTGPYEQYF; cdr3_nt: TGTGCCAGCAGCGCCCATCCGGGGACAGGTCCCTACGAGCAGTACTTC
d_call: NA; clone_size: many; j_call: TRBJ2-1; v_call: TRBV28; cdr3_aa: CASSSPGEQFF; cdr3_nt: TGTGCCAGCAGTTCCCCTGGGGAGCAGTTCTTC
d_call: NA; clone_size: many; j_call: TRBJ2-2; v_call: TRBV6-1; cdr3_aa: CASSEFGTSEFGTGELFF; cdr3_nt: TGTGCCAGCAGTGAATTCGGGACTTCGGAGTTTGGTACCGGGGAGCTGTTTTTT
d_call: TRBD1; clone_size: many; j_call: TRBJ2-5; v_call: TRBV5-5; cdr3_aa: CASTLGQGRETQYF; cdr3_nt: TGTGCCAGCACCTTGGGACAGGGGAGGGAGACCCAGTACTTC
d_call: NA; clone_size: many; j_call: TRBJ2-3; v_call: TRBV18; cdr3_aa: CASSPSSDTQYF; cdr3_nt: TGTGCCAGCTCACCATCCTCAGATACGCAGTATTTT
d_call: TRBD2; clone_size: many; j_call: TRBJ2-2; v_call: TRBV5-1; cdr3_aa: CASSSGLAGGSNTGELFF; cdr3_nt: TGCGCCAGCAGCTCGGGACTAGCGGGAGGTTCGAACACCGGGGAGCTGTTTTTT
d_call: NA; clone_size: many; j_call: TRBJ1-1; v_call: TRBV18; cdr3_aa: CASSSGSTEAFF; cdr3_nt: TGTGCCAGCTCCTCGGGGAGTACTGAAGCTTTCTTT
d_call: TRBD1; clone_size: many; j_call: TRBJ1-3; v_call: TRBV5-1; cdr3_aa: CASSLGYTGVPGNTIYF; cdr3_nt: TGCGCCAGCAGCTTGGGATATACAGGGGTCCCTGGAAACACCATATATTTT
d_call: NA; clone_size: many; j_call: TRBJ2-7; v_call: TRBV25-1; cdr3_aa: CASSEDWRSDEQYF; cdr3_nt: TGTGCCAGCAGTGAAGACTGGCGGTCGGACGAGCAGTACTTC
d_call: NA; clone_size: many; j_call: TRBJ2-1; v_call: TRBV15; cdr3_aa: CATSRDRDSSSYNEQFF; cdr3_nt: TGTGCCACCAGCAGAGATCGGGATAGTTCTAGTTACAATGAGCAGTTCTTC
d_call: TRBD2; clone_size: many; j_call: TRBJ2-3; v_call: TRBV10-3; cdr3_aa: CAISRHGLAQGDTQYF; cdr3_nt: TGTGCCATCAGTCGTCACGGACTAGCTCAAGGAGATACGCAGTATTTT
d_call: NA; clone_size: few; j_call: TRBJ2-2; v_call: TRBV3-1; cdr3_aa: CASSLGPLELFF; cdr3_nt: TGTGCCAGCAGCCTCGGCCCTCTTGAGCTGTTTTTT
d_call: TRBD2; clone_size: many; j_call: TRBJ2-1; v_call: TRBV29-1; cdr3_aa: CSVEDRGGNEQFF; cdr3_nt: TGCAGCGTTGAAGATCGGGGGGGAAATGAGCAGTTCTTC
d_call: TRBD1; clone_size: many; j_call: TRBJ1-3; v_call: TRBV29-1; cdr3_aa: CSVGQSPGNTIYF; cdr3_nt: TGCAGCGTGGGACAGTCTCCTGGAAACACCATATATTTT
d_call: NA; clone_size: many; j_call: TRBJ2-3; v_call: TRBV11-2; cdr3_aa: CASSSGASLITDTQYF; cdr3_nt: TGTGCCAGCAGCTCGGGGGCCAGCCTTATCACAGATACGCAGTATTTT
d_call: TRBD2; clone_size: many; j_call: TRBJ2-1; v_call: TRBV10-3; cdr3_aa: CAISGEGGASYNEQFF; cdr3_nt: TGTGCCATCAGCGGGGAGGGCGGGGCCTCCTACAATGAGCAGTTCTTC
d_call: NA; clone_size: many; j_call: TRBJ1-1; v_call: TRBV20-1; cdr3_aa: CSARDLPSFLDTEAFF; cdr3_nt: TGCAGTGCTAGAGATCTCCCCTCGTTCCTGGACACTGAAGCTTTCTTT
d_call: TRBD2; clone_size: many; j_call: TRBJ2-1; v_call: TRBV7-9; cdr3_aa: CAAGNIAGLNSYNEQFF; cdr3_nt: TGTGCCGCGGGCAACATAGCGGGATTGAACTCCTACAATGAGCAGTTCTTC
d_call: NA; clone_size: many; j_call: TRBJ2-4; v_call: TRBV29-1; cdr3_aa: CSVDGGILAKNIQYF; cdr3_nt: TGCAGCGTTGATGGGGGGATCCTAGCCAAAAACATTCAGTACTTC
d_call: TRBD2; clone_size: few; j_call: TRBJ2-5; v_call: TRBV10-3; cdr3_aa: CAISDAGEETQYF; cdr3_nt: TGTGCCATCAGTGACGCGGGAGAAGAGACCCAGTACTTC
d_call: TRBD1; clone_size: once; j_call: TRBJ1-5; v_call: TRBV7-9; cdr3_aa: CASSEDRDSNQPQHF; cdr3_nt: TGTGCCAGCAGCGAAGACAGGGACAGCAATCAGCCCCAGCATTTT
d_call: NA; clone_size: many; j_call: TRBJ1-1; v_call: TRBV2; cdr3_aa: CASSEDTAGGTEAFF; cdr3_nt: TGTGCCAGCAGTGAAGATACGGCCGGGGGCACTGAAGCTTTCTTT
d_call: NA; clone_size: many; j_call: TRBJ2-7; v_call: TRBV6-5; cdr3_aa: CASSPRGLSYEQYF; cdr3_nt: TGTGCCAGCAGCCCCCGGGGCCTCTCCTACGAGCAGTACTTC
d_call: TRBD2; clone_size: many; j_call: TRBJ2-5; v_call: TRBV5-6; cdr3_aa: CASSGGLAGVFFGETQYF; cdr3_nt: TGTGCCAGCAGCGGGGGACTAGCGGGAGTGTTTTTCGGGGAGACCCAGTACTTC
d_call: NA; clone_size: many; j_call: TRBJ1-1; v_call: TRBV27; cdr3_aa: CASSSAGVRSTRDTEAFF; cdr3_nt: TGTGCCAGCAGCTCTGCCGGGGTAAGGAGTACGCGAGACACTGAAGCTTTCTTT
d_call: NA; clone_size: many; j_call: TRBJ1-1; v_call: TRBV11-2; cdr3_aa: CASRPRGIWATADNLNTEAFF; cdr3_nt: TGTGCCAGCAGACCTAGAGGAATCTGGGCGACAGCAGACAACTTGAACACTGAAGCTTTCTTT
d_call: TRBD2; clone_size: NA; j_call: TRBJ2-5; v_call: TRBV3-1; cdr3_aa: CTSSQPLAGGPRGKTQYF; cdr3_nt: TGTACCAGCAGCCAACCACTAGCGGGGGGGCCAAGGGGAAAGACCCAGTACTTC